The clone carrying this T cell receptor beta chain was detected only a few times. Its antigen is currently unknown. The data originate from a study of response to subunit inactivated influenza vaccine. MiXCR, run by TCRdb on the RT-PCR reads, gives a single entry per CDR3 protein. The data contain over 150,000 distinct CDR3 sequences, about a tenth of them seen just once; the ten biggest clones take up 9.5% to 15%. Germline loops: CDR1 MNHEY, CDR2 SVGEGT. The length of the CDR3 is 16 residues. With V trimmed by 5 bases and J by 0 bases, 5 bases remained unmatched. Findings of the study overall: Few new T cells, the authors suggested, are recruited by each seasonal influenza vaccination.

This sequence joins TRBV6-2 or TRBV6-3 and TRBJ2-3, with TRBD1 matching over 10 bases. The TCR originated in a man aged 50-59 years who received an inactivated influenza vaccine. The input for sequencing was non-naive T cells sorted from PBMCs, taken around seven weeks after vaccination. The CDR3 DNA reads TGTGCCAGCAGTCAAGACAGGGGGCTAAGCACAGATACGCAGTATTTT. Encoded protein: CASSQDRGLSTDTQYF.